One sample yielded the 17 T cell receptor beta chains listed below, sequenced in a study of OX40 agonist ivuxolimab in advanced cancers. Library preparation was by the immunoSEQ multiplex PCR assay. The source is immuneACCESS, and TCRdb retained only in-frame sequences with V and J called. Part of the clones is not carried over; for the studies checked, unresolved V genes explain less than half of this, and the remainder is unexplained. The sample table holds about 88,000 clones, of which around 85% were seen once. In total, the top ten clones hold about 4.1% of the sample. This specimen consisted of CD4+ or CD8+ T cells sorted from blood, obtained in a trial of the OX40 agonist ivuxolimab. Every receptor here comes from an adult with an advanced solid tumor such as melanoma, head and neck, liver or kidney cancer.

In its sample, this clone was seen a few times. The chain has TRBV19 and TRBJ1-4, with D possibly matching TRBD1 (5 bases). The CDR3 has 13 residues. The V end lost 6 bases, the J end lost 3 bases, and 8 bases lay between the germline ends. Looked up from germline, CDR1 is LNHDA and CDR2 is SQIVND (reference sequence). CDR3 DNA sequence: TGTGCCAGTAGCGGGGCAGCTAATGAAAAACTGTTTTTT. Translation gives CASSGAANEKLFF.

The CDR3 sequence: CASSSLEAYEQYF. CDR3 coding DNA: TGTGCCAGCAGCTCCTTAGAGGCCTACGAGCAGTACTTC. V and J are TRBV6-5 and TRBJ2-7; D unresolved. The CDR3 covers 13 residues. The V end was cut by 6 bases, the J end by 2 bases, with 11 bases between. Germline V CDR1 and CDR2: MNHEY, SVGAGI.

This sequence joins TRBV19 and TRBJ1-4; 7 bases agree with TRBD1. Germline CDR1 LNHDA, CDR2 SQIVND (reference sequence). This CDR3 is built from 15 residues. The trim removed 5 bases at V and 8 bases at J, leaving 11 bases unmatched. Here the CDR3 DNA reads TGTGCCAGTAGTCTCGGTACAGGGGAAGAAGAAAAACTGTTTTTT. Its protein is CASSLGTGEEEKLFF.

The gene calls are TRBV19 and TRBJ2-7; possible D gene TRBD1, 5 bases. The CDR3 runs 14 residues. Germline V lookup: CDR1 LNHDA, CDR2 SQIVND (reference sequence). V was clipped by 3 bases and J by 4 bases, with 13 bases between them. The CDR3 bases are TGTGCCAGTAGTATGGCCAGGGATACGTACGAGCAGTACTTC. Protein product: CASSMARDTYEQYF.

There are a few counts of this clone. This sequence joins TRBV2 and TRBJ2-7; D unresolved. V lost 0 bases and J lost 3, with 12 bases in between. The CDR3 consists of 15 residues. Per the germline V gene, CDR1 is SNHLY and CDR2 is FYNNEI. CDR3 DNA sequence: TGTGCCAGCAGTGAAGCGCTGTACGGAATCTACGAGCAGTACTTC. This codes for CASSEALYGIYEQYF.

The V call is TRBV30, the J call TRBJ2-1; no clear D gene. Trimming removed 4 bases from V and 4 bases from J, with 5 bases in between. CDR3 length: 11 amino acids. Germline lookup yields CDR1 GTSNPN and CDR2 SVGIG (reference sequence). The CDR3 DNA reads as TGTGCCTGGAATCATTACAATGAGCAGTTCTTC. Translation: CAWNHYNEQFF.

The chain is built from TRBV30 and TRBJ1-3, with no clear D. Germline CDR1 is GTSNPN and CDR2 is SVGIG (reference sequence). V lost 0 bases, J lost 8 bases, and 11 bases lay in between. This CDR3 has 13 residues. CDR3 nucleotide sequence: TGTGCCTGGAGTGTACAACAGAAGGACACCATATATTTT. It translates to CAWSVQQKDTIYF.

This chain connects TRBV13 to TRBJ2-7, with D perhaps matching TRBD2 (5 bases). In germline, CDR1 is PRHDT, CDR2 FYEKMQ (reference sequence). There are 14 residues in the CDR3. With 5 bases removed from V and 2 bases from J, the gap between germline ends came to 13 bases. CDR3 nucleotide sequence: TGTGCCAGCAGCCGTTCGGACTGGCCCTACGAGCAGTACTTC. It is translated as CASSRSDWPYEQYF. The full variable domain, with the rest looked up from reference TRBV13 and TRBJ2-7, is AAGVIQSPRHLIKEKRETATLKCYPIPRHDTVYWYQQGPGQDPQFLISFYEKMQSDKGSIPDRFSAQQFSDYHSELNMSSLELGDSALYFCASSRSDWPYEQYFGPGTRLTVT.

The V call is TRBV7-9, the J call TRBJ2-4, with D possibly called TRBD1 or TRBD2 (5 bases each). V was clipped by 2 bases and J by 9 bases, with 14 bases between them. The CDR3 is 14 amino acids. Germline assignment: CDR1 SEHNR and CDR2 FQNEAQ (reference sequence). The CDR3 bases are TGTGCCAGCAGCTTACCCGGGGCGCTCCCCATTCAGTACTTC. This translates into CASSLPGALPIQYF.

This clone was picked up one time. The V gene is TRBV5-1, the J gene TRBJ1-1; possible D gene TRBD1, 5 bases. The CDR3 covers 15 residues. Trimming pared 4 bases from V and 8 bases from J, leaving 21 bases between. The germline V gene encodes CDR1 SGHRS and CDR2 YFSETQ. The CDR3 coding sequence is TGCGCCAGCAGCGGAAGGGACGGTGGGGCAGTAGAAGCTTTCTTT. It is translated as CASSGRDGGAVEAFF.

The V gene is TRBV19, the J gene TRBJ2-5; 12 bases agree with TRBD2. Germline values: CDR1 LNHDA, CDR2 SQIVND (reference sequence). With V trimmed by 5 bases and J by 5 bases, 6 bases remained unmatched. The CDR3 length is 15 residues. The CDR3 protein is CASSSLAGGSETQYF. The CDR3 DNA reads TGTGCCAGTAGTTCCCTAGCGGGAGGGAGTGAGACCCAGTACTTC.

This chain joins TRBV18 and TRBJ1-3; 8 nucleotides line up with TRBD1. Germline values: CDR1 KGHSH, CDR2 LQKENI. The CDR3 loop spans 16 amino acids. The ends lost 5 bases at V and 1 base at J; junction bases unmatched: 7. CDR3 in amino acids: CASSSGTGDSGNTIYF. CDR3 in DNA: TGTGCCAGCTCATCCGGGACAGGAGATTCTGGAAACACCATATATTTT.

The chain combines TRBV10-3 with TRBJ1-1; D remains ambiguous. This CDR3 has 13 amino acids. V was trimmed by 5 bases and J by 1 base, leaving 8 bases between them. Per the germline V gene, CDR1 is ENHRY and CDR2 is SYGVKD. The DNA for the CDR3 is TGTGCCATCAGTCCTCGGGAGAACACTGAAGCTTTCTTT. It codes for CAISPRENTEAFF.

The rearrangement joins TRBV5-4 to TRBJ2-7, with 7 bases fitting TRBD1. Germline V lookup: CDR1 SGHNT, CDR2 YYREEE (reference sequence). CDR3 length: 15 residues. V lost 4 bases to trimming and J lost 2 bases; unmatched junction nucleotides: 9. The CDR3 coding sequence is TGTGCCAGCAGCGGGGACGGGGACAGCACCTACGAGCAGTACTTC. Protein product: CASSGDGDSTYEQYF.

The rearrangement joins TRBV28 to TRBJ2-5; no definite D call. The germline gives CDR1 MDHEN, CDR2 SYDVKM. The CDR3 length is 13 residues. Trimming shortened V by 3 bases and J by 2 bases, and 7 bases separated the two germline ends. The CDR3: CASSFPGQETQYF. The CDR3 DNA is TGTGCCAGCAGTTTCCCAGGACAAGAGACCCAGTACTTC.

This rearrangement joins TRBV11-2 to TRBJ1-1; tentatively, D is TRBD1 (5 bases). Trimming took 2 bases from V and 7 from J, leaving 14 bases between them. The CDR3 contains 14 residues. In germline, CDR1 is SGHAT, CDR2 FQNNGV. CDR3 amino acids: CASSLPTAMGEAFF. The DNA of the CDR3 is TGTGCCAGCAGCTTACCGACAGCGATGGGTGAAGCTTTCTTT.

J is TRBJ2-7 and V is TRBV15; maybe TRBD1 (5 bases). The V gene lost 5 bases and the J gene lost 6 bases, with 14 bases spanning the gap. Germline values: CDR1 LNHNV, CDR2 YYDKDF (reference sequence). The CDR3 totals 13 residues. Written as DNA, the CDR3 is TGTGCCACCAGCCCGGACCATGACAGCGAGCAGTACTTC. Residues: CATSPDHDSEQYF.